The 8 T cell receptor beta chains reported below all come from one sample, sequenced in a study of regulatory T cells in long-lasting Graves disease. iRepertoire HTBI primers and Arm-PCR of CDR3 regions built TCR beta libraries. TCRdb processed the multiplex PCR reads anew with MiXCR; each CDR3 protein has one entry. In the table there are over 200,000 distinct CDR3 sequences, approximately 18% of which are singletons. Time point given: newly diagnosed GD, antithyroid drugs for less than 3 months. Researchers made the TCR library from RNA that was extracted from PBMCs. These data were likewise used in another study, on T cells in Graves' hyperthyroidism and ophthalmopathy.

The specimen comprised peripheral blood mononuclear cells (PBMCs), sampled at new diagnosis, from a patient treated with antithyroid drugs. The receptors stem from a woman younger than 45 with Graves disease.

The chain couples TRBV28 to TRBJ2-5, with 13 bases fitting TRBD2. CDR1 and CDR2 (germline): MDHEN, SYDVKM. The CDR3 covers 18 residues. Trimming at V came to 3 bases and at J to 5 bases, leaving 12 bases not matched to a gene. CDR3 residues: CASSLTSGRTIVMETQYF. As DNA, the CDR3 is TGTGCCAGCAGTTTGACTAGCGGGAGGACTATAGTCATGGAGACCCAGTACTTC.

With regard to this clonotype: A far more abundant clone sits one base away, making this likely a read error. CDR3 residues: CASSQVPYSNTEAFF. DNA of the CDR3: TGCGCCAGCAGCCAAGTTCCATACTCGAACACTGAAGCTTTCTTT. This chain joins TRBV5-4 and TRBJ1-1; D is unresolved. This CDR3 comprises 15 residues. CDR1 SGHNT and CDR2 YYREEE come from the germline V gene (reference sequence).

This clonotype has a handful of counts. The chain employs TRBV4-1 and TRBJ2-2, with TRBD1 as a possible D gene (6 bases). The CDR3 has 17 amino acids. CDR1 and CDR2 from the germline V gene are MGHRA and YSYEKL. Trimming took off 4 bases at V and 6 bases at J, with 21 bases between the two ends. The CDR3 spells CASSLTPGQMGSGELFF. Here the CDR3 DNA reads TGCGCCAGCAGCCTCACCCCGGGACAAATGGGGTCCGGGGAGCTGTTTTTT.

This clonotype was seen a few times. This chain joins TRBV19 and TRBJ1-5; D is unresolved. The CDR3 runs 13 residues. V was clipped by 2 bases and J by 3 bases, with 5 bases between them. Germline V gene sequence: CDR1 LNHDA, CDR2 SQIVND (reference sequence). The CDR3 coding sequence is TGTGCCAGTAGTATAAACAACAATCAGCCCCAGCATTTT. Its translation is CASSINNNQPQHF.

This clonotype showed up many times. V usage is TRBV5-1 and J usage is TRBJ1-2; 8 bases fit TRBD1. V shed 3 bases, J shed 6 bases, and the junction held 7 bases outside the gene matches. This CDR3 spans 14 amino acids. The germline gives CDR1 SGHRS, CDR2 YFSETQ. DNA of the CDR3: TGCGCCAGCAGCTGGGGGACAGGAGGAGATGGCTACACCTTC. Its protein is CASSWGTGGDGYTF.

This clonotype has at least ten counts. DNA for the CDR3: TGTGCCAGCAGTTTATCGACAGGCGTACTACACACTGAAGCTTTCTTT. It yields the protein CASSLSTGVLHTEAFF. V gene TRBV27 combines with J gene TRBJ1-1, with D possibly being TRBD1 (6 bases). This CDR3 has 16 residues. Germline CDR1 is MNHEY and CDR2 is SMNVEV (reference sequence). V was trimmed by 0 bases and J by 3 bases, leaving 14 bases between them.

The chain joins TRBV5-1 to TRBJ1-5; D might be TRBD1 (5 bases). V lost 2 bases, J lost 2 bases, and 17 bases lay in between. Germline V gene lookup returns CDR1 SGHRS and CDR2 YFSETQ. CDR3 length: 17 residues. CDR3 sequence reads: CASSFPRDFPGNQPQHF. The DNA for the CDR3 is TGCGCCAGCAGCTTCCCTAGGGACTTTCCGGGCAATCAGCCCCAGCATTTT.

This clonotype has a count of ten or more. The chain joins TRBV10-3 to TRBJ1-2; D unresolved. Germline assignment: CDR1 ENHRY and CDR2 SYGVKD. The CDR3 runs 15 residues. V was pared by 5 bases and J by 0 bases, with 13 bases between. CDR3 in DNA: TGTGCCATCAGTTGGGGATTAGTAGCTAACTATGGCTACACCTTC. It specifies CAISWGLVANYGYTF.